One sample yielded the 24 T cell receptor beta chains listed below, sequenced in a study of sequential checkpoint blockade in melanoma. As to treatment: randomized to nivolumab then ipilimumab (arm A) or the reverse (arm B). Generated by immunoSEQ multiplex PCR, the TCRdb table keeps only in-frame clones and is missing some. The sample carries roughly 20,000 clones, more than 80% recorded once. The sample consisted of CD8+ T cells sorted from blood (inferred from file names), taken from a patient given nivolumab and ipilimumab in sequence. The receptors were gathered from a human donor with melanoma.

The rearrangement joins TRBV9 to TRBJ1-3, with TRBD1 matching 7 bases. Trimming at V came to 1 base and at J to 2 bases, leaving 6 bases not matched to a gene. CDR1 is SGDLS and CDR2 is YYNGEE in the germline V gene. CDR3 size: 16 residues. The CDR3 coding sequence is TGTGCCAGCAGCGTAATGGAGGGGGCGGCTGGAAACACCATATATTTT. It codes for CASSVMEGAAGNTIYF.

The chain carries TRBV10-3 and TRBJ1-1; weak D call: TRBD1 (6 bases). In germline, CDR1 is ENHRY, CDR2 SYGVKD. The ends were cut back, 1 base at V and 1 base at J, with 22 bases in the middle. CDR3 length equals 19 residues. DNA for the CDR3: TGTGCCATCAGTGAGTTAAGGCGCAGGGGCTTTGTAGGGAACACTGAAGCTTTCTTT. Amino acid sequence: CAISELRRRGFVGNTEAFF.

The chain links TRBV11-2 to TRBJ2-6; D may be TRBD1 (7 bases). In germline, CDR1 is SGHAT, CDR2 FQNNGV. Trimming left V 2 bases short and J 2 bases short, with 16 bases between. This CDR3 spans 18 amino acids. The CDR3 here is CASSLTKGGGAGANVLTF. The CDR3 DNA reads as TGTGCCAGCAGCTTAACAAAAGGAGGGGGCGCTGGGGCCAACGTCCTGACTTTC.

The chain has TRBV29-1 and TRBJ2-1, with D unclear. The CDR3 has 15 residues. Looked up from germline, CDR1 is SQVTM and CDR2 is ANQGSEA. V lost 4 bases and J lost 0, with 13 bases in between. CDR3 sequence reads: CSVVNVAVSYNEQFF. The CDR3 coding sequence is TGCAGCGTTGTTAACGTGGCAGTCTCCTACAATGAGCAGTTCTTC.

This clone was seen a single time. CDR3 loop: CASSFLTSYGYTF. CDR3 DNA: TGTGCCAGCAGCTTTCTCACTAGCTATGGCTACACCTTC. The gene calls are TRBV7-2 and TRBJ1-2; D is ambiguous. The CDR3 runs to 13 residues. From germline, CDR1 is SGHTA and CDR2 FQGNSA. V lost 3 bases to trimming and J lost 4 bases, with 9 bases between them. Filled out from reference TRBV7-2 and TRBJ1-2, the complete variable domain reads GAGVSQSPSNKVTEKGKDVELRCDPISGHTALYWYRQSLGQGLEFLIYFQGNSAPDKSGLPSDRFSAERTGGSVSTLTIQRTQQEDSAVYLCASSFLTSYGYTFGSGTRLTVV.

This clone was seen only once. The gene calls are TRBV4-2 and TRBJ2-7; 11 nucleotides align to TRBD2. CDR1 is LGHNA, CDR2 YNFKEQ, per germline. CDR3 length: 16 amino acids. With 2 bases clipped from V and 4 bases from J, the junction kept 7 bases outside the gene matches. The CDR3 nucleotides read TGTGCCAGCAGCCAAATCCCGGGACTAGCGGATTACGAGCAGTACTTC. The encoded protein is CASSQIPGLADYEQYF.

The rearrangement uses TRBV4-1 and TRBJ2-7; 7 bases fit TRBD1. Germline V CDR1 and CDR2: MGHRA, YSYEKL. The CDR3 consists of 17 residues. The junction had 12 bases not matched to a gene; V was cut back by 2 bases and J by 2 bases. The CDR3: CASSQQEGAGSPYEQYF. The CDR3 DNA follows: TGCGCCAGCAGCCAACAAGAGGGGGCAGGCTCTCCCTACGAGCAGTACTTC.

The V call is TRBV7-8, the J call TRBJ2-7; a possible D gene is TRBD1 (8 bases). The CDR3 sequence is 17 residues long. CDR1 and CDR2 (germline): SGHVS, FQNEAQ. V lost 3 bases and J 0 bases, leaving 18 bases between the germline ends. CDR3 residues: CASSLATGGGRSYEQYF. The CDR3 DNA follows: TGTGCCAGCAGCTTGGCCACAGGGGGGGGCCGCTCCTACGAGCAGTACTTC. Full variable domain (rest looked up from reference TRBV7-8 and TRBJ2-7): GAGVSQSPRYKVAKRGQDVALRCDPISGHVSLFWYQQALGQGPEFLTYFQNEAQLDKSGLPSDRFFAERPEGSVSTLKIQRTQQEDSAVYLCASSLATGGGRSYEQYFGPGTRLTVT.

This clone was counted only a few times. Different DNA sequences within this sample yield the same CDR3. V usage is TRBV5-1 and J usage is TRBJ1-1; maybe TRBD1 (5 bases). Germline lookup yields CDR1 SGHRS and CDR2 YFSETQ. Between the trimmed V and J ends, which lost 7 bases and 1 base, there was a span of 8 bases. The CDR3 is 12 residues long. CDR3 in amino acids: CASGRGNTEAFF. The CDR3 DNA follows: TGCGCCAGCGGAAGGGGGAACACTGAAGCTTTCTTT.

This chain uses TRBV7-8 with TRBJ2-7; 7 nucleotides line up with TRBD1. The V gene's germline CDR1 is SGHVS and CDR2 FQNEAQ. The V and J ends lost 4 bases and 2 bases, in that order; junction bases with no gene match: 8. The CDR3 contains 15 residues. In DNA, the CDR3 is TGTGCCAGCAGCTCCCGGACAGGATCCCCCTACGAGCAGTACTTC. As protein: CASSSRTGSPYEQYF.

CDR3 in DNA: TGTGCTAGTGGCTCCCAAGAGACCCAGTACTTC. It yields the protein CASGSQETQYF. The rearrangement links TRBV12-5 to TRBJ2-5; D unclear. Trimming removed 6 bases at V and 1 base at J, with 3 bases between. Per germline, CDR1 LGHNT and CDR2 FRNRAP. The CDR3 is 11 residues long.

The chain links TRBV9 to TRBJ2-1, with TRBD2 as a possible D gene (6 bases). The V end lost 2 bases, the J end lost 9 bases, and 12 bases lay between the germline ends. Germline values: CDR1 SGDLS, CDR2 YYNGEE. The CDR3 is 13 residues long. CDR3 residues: CASSVGGIFEQFF. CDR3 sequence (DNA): TGTGCCAGCAGCGTGGGGGGTATCTTTGAGCAGTTCTTC.

CDR3 in amino acids: CASSLETAGGREQFF. The CDR3 nucleotides read TGTGCCAGCAGTTTAGAGACAGCAGGGGGCCGTGAGCAGTTCTTC. V and J are TRBV27 and TRBJ2-1; 8 bases align to TRBD1. Germline V gene sequence: CDR1 MNHEY, CDR2 SMNVEV (reference sequence). This CDR3 comprises 15 residues. V dropped 2 bases and J dropped 9; count of bases not matched to a gene: 9.

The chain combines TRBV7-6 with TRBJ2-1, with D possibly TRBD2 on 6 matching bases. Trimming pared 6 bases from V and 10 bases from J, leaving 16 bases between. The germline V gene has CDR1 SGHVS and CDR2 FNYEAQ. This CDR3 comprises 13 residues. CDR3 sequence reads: CASSPSPGVEQFF. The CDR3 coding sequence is TGTGCCAGCAGTCCCTCCCCGGGAGTGGAGCAGTTCTTC.

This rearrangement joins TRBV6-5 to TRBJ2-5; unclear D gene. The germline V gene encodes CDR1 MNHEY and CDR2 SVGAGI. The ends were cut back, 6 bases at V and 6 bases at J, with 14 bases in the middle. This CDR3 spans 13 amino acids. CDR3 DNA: TGTGCCAGCAGCTTTGGTGGGCCGAAGACCCAGTACTTC. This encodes CASSFGGPKTQYF.

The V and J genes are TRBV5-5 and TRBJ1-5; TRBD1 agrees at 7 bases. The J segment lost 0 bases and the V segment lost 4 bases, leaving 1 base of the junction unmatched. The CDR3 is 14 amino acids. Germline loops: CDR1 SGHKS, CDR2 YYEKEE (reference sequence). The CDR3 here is CASSRTGSNQPQHF. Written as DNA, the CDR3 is TGTGCCAGCAGCAGGACAGGTAGCAATCAGCCCCAGCATTTT. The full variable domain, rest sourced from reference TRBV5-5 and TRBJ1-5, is DAGVTQSPTHLIKTRGQQVTLRCSPISGHKSVSWYQQVLGQGPQFIFQYYEKEERGRGNFPDRFSARQFPNYSSELNVNALLLGDSALYLCASSRTGSNQPQHFGDGTRLSIL.

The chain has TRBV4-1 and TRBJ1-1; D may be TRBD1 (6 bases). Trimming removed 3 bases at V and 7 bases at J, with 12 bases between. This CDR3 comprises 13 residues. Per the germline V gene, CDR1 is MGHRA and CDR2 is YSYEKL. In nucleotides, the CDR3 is TGCGCCAGCAGCCAGAGGGGGTTTGGTGAAGCTTTCTTT. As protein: CASSQRGFGEAFF.

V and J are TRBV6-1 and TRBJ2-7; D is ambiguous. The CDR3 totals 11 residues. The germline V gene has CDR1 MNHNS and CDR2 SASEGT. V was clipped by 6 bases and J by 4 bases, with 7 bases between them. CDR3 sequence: CASSVLYEQYF. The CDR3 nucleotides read TGTGCCAGCAGCGTACTTTACGAGCAGTACTTC.

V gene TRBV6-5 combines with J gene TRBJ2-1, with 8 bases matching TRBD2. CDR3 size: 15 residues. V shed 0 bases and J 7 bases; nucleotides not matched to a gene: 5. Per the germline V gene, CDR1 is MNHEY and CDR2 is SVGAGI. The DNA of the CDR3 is TGTGCCAGCAGTTACTCGGCGGGAGGTTGGAATGAGCAGTTCTTC. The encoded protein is CASSYSAGGWNEQFF.

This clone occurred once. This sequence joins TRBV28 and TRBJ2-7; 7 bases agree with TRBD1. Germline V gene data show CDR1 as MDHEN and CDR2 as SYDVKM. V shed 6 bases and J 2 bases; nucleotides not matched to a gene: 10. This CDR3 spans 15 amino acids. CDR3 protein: CASRLGPGGTYEQYF. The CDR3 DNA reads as TGTGCCAGCAGGTTAGGGCCAGGGGGTACCTACGAGCAGTACTTC.

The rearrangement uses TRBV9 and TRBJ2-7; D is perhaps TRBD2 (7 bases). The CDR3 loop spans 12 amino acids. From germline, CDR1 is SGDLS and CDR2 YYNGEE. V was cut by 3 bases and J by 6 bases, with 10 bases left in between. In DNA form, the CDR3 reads TGTGCCAGCAGCGAGGGGGGGGGCGAGCAGTACTTC. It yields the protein CASSEGGGEQYF.

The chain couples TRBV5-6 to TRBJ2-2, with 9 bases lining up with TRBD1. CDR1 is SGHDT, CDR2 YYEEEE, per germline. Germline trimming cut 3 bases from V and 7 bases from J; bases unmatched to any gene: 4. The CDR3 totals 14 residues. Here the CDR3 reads CASSWGTGSGELFF. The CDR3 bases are TGTGCCAGCAGCTGGGGGACAGGGAGCGGGGAGCTGTTTTTT.

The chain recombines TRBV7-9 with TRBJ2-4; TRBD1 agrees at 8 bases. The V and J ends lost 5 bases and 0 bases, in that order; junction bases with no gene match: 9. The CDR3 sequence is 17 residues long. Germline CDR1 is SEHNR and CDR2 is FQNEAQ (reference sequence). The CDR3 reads CASSAPGQAIAKNIQYF. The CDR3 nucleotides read TGTGCCAGCAGCGCACCGGGACAGGCGATAGCCAAAAACATTCAGTACTTC.

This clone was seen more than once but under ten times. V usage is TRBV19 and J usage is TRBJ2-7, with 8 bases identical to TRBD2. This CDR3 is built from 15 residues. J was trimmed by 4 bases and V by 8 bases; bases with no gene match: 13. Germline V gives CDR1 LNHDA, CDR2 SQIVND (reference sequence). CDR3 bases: TGTGCCAGTCCCGCCTCCCCGAGCGGGGGTTACGAGCAGTACTTC. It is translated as CASPASPSGGYEQYF.